The 2 T cell receptor beta chains below come from one sample, sequenced in a study of blood T cell repertoires in COVID-19. Sequenced by immunoSEQ multiplex PCR; TCRdb stores in-frame clones only, minus some. This table has around 300,000 clones, 89% appearing once. Sequenced material: peripheral blood. The origin of the receptors is a man aged 50 to 59 with acute or convalescent COVID-19.

The V call is TRBV19, the J call TRBJ1-6, with D maybe TRBD1 (5 bases). Trimming took 6 bases from V and 5 from J, leaving 14 bases between them. This CDR3 is 15 amino acids long. Germline V gives CDR1 LNHDA, CDR2 SQIVND (reference sequence). The CDR3 DNA follows: TGTGCCAGTAGACCCCGGGGGAGCAATAATTCACCCCTCCACTTT. It yields the protein CASRPRGSNNSPLHF.

The chain carries TRBV11-2 and TRBJ1-3, with a possible D match to TRBD1 (5 bases). Germline CDR1 is SGHAT and CDR2 is FQNNGV. CDR3 length equals 14 residues. Trimming cost V 3 bases and J 3 bases, with 9 bases left between them. The CDR3 protein is CASSLGGSGNTIYF. Here the CDR3 DNA reads TGTGCCAGCAGCTTGGGGGGAAGTGGAAACACCATATATTTT.